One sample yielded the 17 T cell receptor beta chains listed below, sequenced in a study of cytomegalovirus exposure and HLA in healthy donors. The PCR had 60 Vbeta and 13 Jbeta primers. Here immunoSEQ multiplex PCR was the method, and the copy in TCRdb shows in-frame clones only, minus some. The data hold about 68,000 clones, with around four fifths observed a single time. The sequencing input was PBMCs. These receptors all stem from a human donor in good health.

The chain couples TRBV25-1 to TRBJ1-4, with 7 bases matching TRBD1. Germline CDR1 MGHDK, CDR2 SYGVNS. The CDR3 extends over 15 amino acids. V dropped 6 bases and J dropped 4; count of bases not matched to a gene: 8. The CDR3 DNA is TGTGCCAGCAGCTCGGACAGGCGGGGTAATGAAAAACTGTTTTTT. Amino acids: CASSSDRRGNEKLFF.

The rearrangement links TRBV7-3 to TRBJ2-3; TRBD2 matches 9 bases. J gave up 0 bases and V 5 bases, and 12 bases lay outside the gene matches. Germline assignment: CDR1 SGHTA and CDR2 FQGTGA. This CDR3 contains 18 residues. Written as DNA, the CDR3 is TGTGCCAGCAGCCCGAATCTCAATCTAGCGGGGAGCACAGATACGCAGTATTTT. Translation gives CASSPNLNLAGSTDTQYF. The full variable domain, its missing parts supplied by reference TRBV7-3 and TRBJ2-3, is GAGVSQTPSNKVTEKGKYVELRCDPISGHTALYWYRQSLGQGPEFLIYFQGTGAADDSGLPNDRFFAVRPEGSVSTLKIQRTERGDSAVYLCASSPNLNLAGSTDTQYFGPGTRLTVL.

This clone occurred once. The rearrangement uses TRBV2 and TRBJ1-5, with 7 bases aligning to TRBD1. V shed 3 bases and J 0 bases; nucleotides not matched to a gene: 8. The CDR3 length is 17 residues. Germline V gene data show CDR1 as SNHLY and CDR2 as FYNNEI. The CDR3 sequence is CASSDRRGPYSNQPQHF. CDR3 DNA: TGTGCCAGCAGTGATAGGAGGGGGCCTTATAGCAATCAGCCCCAGCATTTT.

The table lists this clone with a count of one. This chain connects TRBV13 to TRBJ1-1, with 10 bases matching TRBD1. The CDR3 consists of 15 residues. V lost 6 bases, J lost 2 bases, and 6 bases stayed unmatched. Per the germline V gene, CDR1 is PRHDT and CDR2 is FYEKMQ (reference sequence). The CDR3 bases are TGTGCCAGCAGTTGGGGGACAGGGGTAAACACTGAAGCTTTCTTT. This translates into CASSWGTGVNTEAFF.

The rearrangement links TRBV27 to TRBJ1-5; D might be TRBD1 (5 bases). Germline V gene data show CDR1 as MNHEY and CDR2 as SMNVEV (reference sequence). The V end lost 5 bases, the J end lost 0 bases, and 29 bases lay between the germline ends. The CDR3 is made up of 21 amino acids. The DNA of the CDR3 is TGTGCCAGCAGTCCCTCCTCAGGGTCCCTCAACTATAACTATAGCAATCAGCCCCAGCATTTT. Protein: CASSPSSGSLNYNYSNQPQHF.

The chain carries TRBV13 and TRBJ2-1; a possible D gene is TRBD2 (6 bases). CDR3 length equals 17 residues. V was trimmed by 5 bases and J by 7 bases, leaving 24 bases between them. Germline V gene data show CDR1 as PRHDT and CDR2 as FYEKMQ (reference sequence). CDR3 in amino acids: CASSRRSGVLTGNEQFF. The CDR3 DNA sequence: TGTGCCAGCAGCCGCCGATCGGGGGTCCTAACGGGGAATGAGCAGTTCTTC.

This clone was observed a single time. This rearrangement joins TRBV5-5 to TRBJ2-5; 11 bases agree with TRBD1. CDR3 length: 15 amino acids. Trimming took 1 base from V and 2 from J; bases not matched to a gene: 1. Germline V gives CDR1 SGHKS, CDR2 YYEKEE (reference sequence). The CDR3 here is CASSLWDRGQETQYF. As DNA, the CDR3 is TGTGCCAGCAGCTTGTGGGACAGGGGGCAAGAGACCCAGTACTTC.

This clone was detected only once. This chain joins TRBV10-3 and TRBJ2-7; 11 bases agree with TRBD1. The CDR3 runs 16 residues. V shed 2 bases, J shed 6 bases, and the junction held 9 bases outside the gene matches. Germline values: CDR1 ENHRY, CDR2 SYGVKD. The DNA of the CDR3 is TGTGCCATCAGTGAGACCGCCCCCGGGACAGGGGGCGAGCAGTACTTC. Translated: CAISETAPGTGGEQYF.

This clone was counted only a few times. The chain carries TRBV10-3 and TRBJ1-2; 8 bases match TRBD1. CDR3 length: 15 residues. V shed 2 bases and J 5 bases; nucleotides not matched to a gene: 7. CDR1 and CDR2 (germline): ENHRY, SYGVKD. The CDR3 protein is CAISEGQGFFYGYTF. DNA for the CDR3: TGTGCCATCAGTGAGGGACAGGGTTTTTTTTATGGCTACACCTTC.

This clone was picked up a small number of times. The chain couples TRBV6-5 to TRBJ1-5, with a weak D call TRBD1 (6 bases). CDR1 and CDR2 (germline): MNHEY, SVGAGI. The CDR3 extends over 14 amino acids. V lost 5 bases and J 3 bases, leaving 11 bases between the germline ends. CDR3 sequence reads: CASSMDSLNQPQHF. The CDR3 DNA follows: TGTGCCAGCAGTATGGACAGTCTCAATCAGCCCCAGCATTTT.

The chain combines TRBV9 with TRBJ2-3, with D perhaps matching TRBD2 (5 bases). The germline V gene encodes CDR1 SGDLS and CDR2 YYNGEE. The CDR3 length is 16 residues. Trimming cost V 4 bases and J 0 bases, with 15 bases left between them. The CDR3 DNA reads TGTGCCAGCAGCCTACGGGGTGAAACTAGCACAGATACGCAGTATTTT. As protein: CASSLRGETSTDTQYF.

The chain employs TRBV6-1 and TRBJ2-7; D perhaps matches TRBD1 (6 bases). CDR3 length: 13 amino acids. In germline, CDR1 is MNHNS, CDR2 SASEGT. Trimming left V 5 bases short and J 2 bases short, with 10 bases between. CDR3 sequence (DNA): TGTGCCAGCAGTAACAGGGCCGCCTACGAGCAGTACTTC. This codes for CASSNRAAYEQYF.

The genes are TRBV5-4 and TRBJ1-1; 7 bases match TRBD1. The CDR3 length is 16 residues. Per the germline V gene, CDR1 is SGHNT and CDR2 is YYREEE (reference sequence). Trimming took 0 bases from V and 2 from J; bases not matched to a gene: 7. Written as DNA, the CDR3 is TGTGCCAGCAGCTTGGGGGACAGCAGATATAACACTGAAGCTTTCTTT. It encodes CASSLGDSRYNTEAFF.

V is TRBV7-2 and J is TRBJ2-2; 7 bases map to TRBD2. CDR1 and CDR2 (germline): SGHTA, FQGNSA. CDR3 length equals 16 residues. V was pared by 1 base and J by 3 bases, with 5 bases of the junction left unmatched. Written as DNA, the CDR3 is TGTGCCAGCAGCTTAGGATCGGGGGGATACACCGGGGAGCTGTTTTTT. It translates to CASSLGSGGYTGELFF.

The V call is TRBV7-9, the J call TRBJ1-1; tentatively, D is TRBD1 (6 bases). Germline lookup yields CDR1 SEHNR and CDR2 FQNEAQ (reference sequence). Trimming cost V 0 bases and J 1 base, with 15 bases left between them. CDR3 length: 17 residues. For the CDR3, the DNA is TGTGCCAGCAGCTTAGCGGCGGTCAGGGGAAAGAACACTGAAGCTTTCTTT. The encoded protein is CASSLAAVRGKNTEAFF.

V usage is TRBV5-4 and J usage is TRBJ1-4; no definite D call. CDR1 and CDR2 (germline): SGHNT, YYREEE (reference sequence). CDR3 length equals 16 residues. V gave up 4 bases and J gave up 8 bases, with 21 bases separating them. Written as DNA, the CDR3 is TGTGCCAGCAGCAAGCTCCAGACTGTCGATTTAGAAAAACTGTTTTTT. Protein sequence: CASSKLQTVDLEKLFF.

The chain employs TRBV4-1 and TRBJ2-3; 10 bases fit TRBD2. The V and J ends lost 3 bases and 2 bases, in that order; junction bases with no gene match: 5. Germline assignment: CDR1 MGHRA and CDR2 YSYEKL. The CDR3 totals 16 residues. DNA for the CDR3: TGCGCCAGCAGCCACCAACTAGCGGGGCCCACAGATACGCAGTATTTT. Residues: CASSHQLAGPTDTQYF.